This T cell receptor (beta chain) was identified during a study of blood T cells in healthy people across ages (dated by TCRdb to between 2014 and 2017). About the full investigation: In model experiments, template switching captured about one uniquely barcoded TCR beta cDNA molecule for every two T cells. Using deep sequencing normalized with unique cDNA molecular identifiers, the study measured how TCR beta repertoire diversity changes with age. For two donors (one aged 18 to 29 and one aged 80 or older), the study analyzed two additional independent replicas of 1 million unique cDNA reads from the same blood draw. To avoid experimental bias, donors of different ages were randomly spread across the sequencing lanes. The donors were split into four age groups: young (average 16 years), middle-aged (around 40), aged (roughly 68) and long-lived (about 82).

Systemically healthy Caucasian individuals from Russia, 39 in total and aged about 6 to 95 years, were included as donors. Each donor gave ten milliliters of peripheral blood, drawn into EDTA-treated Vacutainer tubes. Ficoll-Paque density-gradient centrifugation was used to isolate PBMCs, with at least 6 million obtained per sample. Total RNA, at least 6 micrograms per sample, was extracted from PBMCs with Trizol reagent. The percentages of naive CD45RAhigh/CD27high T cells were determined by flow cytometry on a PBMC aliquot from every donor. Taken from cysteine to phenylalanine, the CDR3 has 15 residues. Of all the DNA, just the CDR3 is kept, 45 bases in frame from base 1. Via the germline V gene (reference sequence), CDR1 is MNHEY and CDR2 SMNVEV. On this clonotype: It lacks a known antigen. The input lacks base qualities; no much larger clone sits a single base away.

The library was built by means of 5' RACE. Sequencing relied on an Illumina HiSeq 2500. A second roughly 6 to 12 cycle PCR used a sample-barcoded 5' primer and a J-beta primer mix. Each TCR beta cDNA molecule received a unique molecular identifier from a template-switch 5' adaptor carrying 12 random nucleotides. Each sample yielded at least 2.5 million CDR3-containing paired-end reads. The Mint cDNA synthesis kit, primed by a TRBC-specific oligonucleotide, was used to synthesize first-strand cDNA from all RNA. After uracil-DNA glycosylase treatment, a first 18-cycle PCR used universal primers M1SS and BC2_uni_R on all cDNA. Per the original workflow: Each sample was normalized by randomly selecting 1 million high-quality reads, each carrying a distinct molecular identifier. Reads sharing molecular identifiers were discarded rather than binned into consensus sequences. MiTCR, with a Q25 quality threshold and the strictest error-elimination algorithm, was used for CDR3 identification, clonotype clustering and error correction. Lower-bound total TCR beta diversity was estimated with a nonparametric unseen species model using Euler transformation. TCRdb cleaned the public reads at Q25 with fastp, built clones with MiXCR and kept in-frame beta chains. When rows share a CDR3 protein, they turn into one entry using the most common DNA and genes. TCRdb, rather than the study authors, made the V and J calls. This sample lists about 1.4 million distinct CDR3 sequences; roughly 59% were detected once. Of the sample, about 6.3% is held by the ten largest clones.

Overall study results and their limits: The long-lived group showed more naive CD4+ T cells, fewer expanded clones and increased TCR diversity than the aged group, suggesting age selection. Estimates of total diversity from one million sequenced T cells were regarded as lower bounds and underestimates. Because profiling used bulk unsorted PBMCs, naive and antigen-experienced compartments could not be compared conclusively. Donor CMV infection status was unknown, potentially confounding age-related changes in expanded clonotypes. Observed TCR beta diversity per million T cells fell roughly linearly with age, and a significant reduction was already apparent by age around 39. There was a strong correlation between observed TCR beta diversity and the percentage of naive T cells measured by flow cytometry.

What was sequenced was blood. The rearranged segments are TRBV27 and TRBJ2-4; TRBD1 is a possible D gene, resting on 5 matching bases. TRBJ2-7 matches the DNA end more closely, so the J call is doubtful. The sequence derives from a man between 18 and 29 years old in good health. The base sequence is TGTGCCAGCAGTTTATCCCCGACAGAGTTCTACGAGCAGTACTTC. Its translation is CASSLSPTEFYEQYF.